Below are 32 T cell receptor beta chains sequenced from a single sample in a study of blood T cell repertoires in COVID-19. The table came from immunoSEQ multiplex PCR; TCRdb's copy has only in-frame clones and leaves some out. The sample has about 110,000 clones, approximately 80% seen once; the top ten hold 7.9%. Sequencing was carried out using peripheral blood. The receptors were sampled from a woman over 75 with active or convalescent COVID-19.

This rearrangement joins TRBV9 to TRBJ1-1; D gene uncertain. Germline CDR1 reads SGDLS; CDR2 reads YYNGEE. The ends were cut back, 0 bases at V and 0 bases at J, with 3 bases in the middle. The CDR3 totals 13 residues. The CDR3: CASSVDMNTEAFF. CDR3 nucleotides: TGTGCCAGCAGCGTAGATATGAACACTGAAGCTTTCTTT.

The chain combines TRBV12-3 or TRBV12-4 with TRBJ2-7, with TRBD1 matching 7 bases. The V and J ends lost 7 bases and 0 bases, in that order; junction bases with no gene match: 3. This CDR3 contains 13 residues. CDR3: CASIRQGSYEQYF. The CDR3 DNA is TGTGCCAGCATCCGACAGGGCTCCTACGAGCAGTACTTC.

A few counts support this clone. Here the CDR3 reads CASSLAGTGGAGSPLHF. The CDR3 nucleotides read TGTGCCAGCAGTTTGGCCGGGACAGGGGGCGCGGGTTCACCCCTCCACTTT. This chain joins TRBV27 and TRBJ1-6; 12 nucleotides match TRBD1. After removal of 3 bases from V and 9 bases from J, the junction contained 9 bases not matched to a gene. Germline values: CDR1 MNHEY, CDR2 SMNVEV (reference sequence). CDR3 size: 17 residues.

The chain combines TRBV19 with TRBJ2-1, with TRBD1 identical over 8 bases. Trimming cost V 10 bases and J 4 bases; bases outside gene matches: 9. Germline lookup yields CDR1 LNHDA and CDR2 SQIVND (reference sequence). The CDR3 has 14 residues. The CDR3 region has the DNA TGTGCCACGAATCCAGGGGGCCGGTACAATGAGCAGTTCTTC. Translated, it gives CATNPGGRYNEQFF.

This clone was recorded only once. The chain links TRBV6-6 to TRBJ2-2; 10 bases line up with TRBD1. J was trimmed by 4 bases and V by 6 bases; bases with no gene match: 8. This CDR3 has 16 residues. CDR1 is MNHNY and CDR2 is SVGAGI in the germline V gene (reference sequence). CDR3 loop: CASRPGTGEGTGELFF. DNA of the CDR3: TGTGCCAGCAGACCCGGGACAGGGGAAGGCACCGGGGAGCTGTTTTTT.

This clone was observed once. The chain recombines TRBV7-9 with TRBJ2-7; a weak D match, TRBD2 (6 bases). The CDR3 is 15 amino acids. The V and J ends lost 4 bases and 7 bases respectively, with 20 bases between them. The germline V gene has CDR1 SEHNR and CDR2 FQNEAQ (reference sequence). The CDR3 here is CASSSGTAFLGEQYF. The CDR3 bases are TGTGCCAGCAGCTCCGGGACTGCTTTTCTAGGTGAGCAGTACTTC.

The table lists this clone with a few counts. The J gene is TRBJ2-7, the V gene TRBV2, with 11 bases matching TRBD1. Trimming took 3 bases from V and 4 from J; bases not matched to a gene: 8. CDR1 is SNHLY and CDR2 is FYNNEI in the germline V gene. The CDR3 totals 16 residues. This CDR3 reads CASSDPGQGGPYEQYF. CDR3 bases: TGTGCCAGCAGTGACCCGGGACAGGGGGGACCATACGAGCAGTACTTC. Full variable domain (missing parts from reference TRBV2 and TRBJ2-7): EPEVTQTPSHQVTQMGQEVILRCVPISNHLYFYWYRQILGQKVEFLVSFYNNEISEKSEIFDDQFSVERPDGSNFTLKIRSTKLEDSAMYFCASSDPGQGGPYEQYFGPGTRLTVT.

This chain uses TRBV27 with TRBJ1-2; D not resolved. Trimming shortened V by 6 bases and J by 2 bases, and 13 bases separated the two germline ends. This CDR3 comprises 14 residues. Per germline, CDR1 MNHEY and CDR2 SMNVEV (reference sequence). The CDR3 DNA sequence: TGTGCCAGCAGGCGGCCTGGGTTCAACTATGGCTACACCTTC. Encoded protein: CASRRPGFNYGYTF.

CDR3 in amino acids: CASSLGRGKGYQETQYF. CDR3 in DNA: TGTGCCAGTAGCCTAGGGAGGGGGAAGGGGTACCAAGAGACCCAGTACTTC. The chain links TRBV19 to TRBJ2-5, with D possibly TRBD2 on 7 matching bases. CDR1 is LNHDA, CDR2 SQIVND, per germline (reference sequence). The CDR3 loop spans 17 amino acids. V shed 6 bases and J shed 0 bases, with 20 bases lying between them.

This clone was detected only once. The chain is built from TRBV5-4 and TRBJ2-2, with D unresolved. V was clipped by 1 base and J by 0 bases, with 4 bases between them. Germline lookup yields CDR1 SGHNT and CDR2 YYREEE (reference sequence). CDR3 size: 14 residues. In DNA, the CDR3 is TGTGCCAGCAGCTTGTCCGCGAACACCGGGGAGCTGTTTTTT. Translation: CASSLSANTGELFF.

CDR3 region: CASSLSQSYEQYF. CDR3 sequence (DNA): TGTGCCAGCAGCTTATCACAGAGCTACGAGCAGTACTTC. The chain carries TRBV13 and TRBJ2-7; D is unclear. This CDR3 region has 13 residues. Germline CDR1 PRHDT, CDR2 FYEKMQ (reference sequence). Trimming stripped 2 bases from V and 3 bases from J, with 8 bases between.

V and J are TRBV5-6 and TRBJ1-5; D might be TRBD1 (6 bases). CDR1 is SGHDT, CDR2 YYEEEE, per germline. With 0 bases removed from V and 3 bases from J, the gap between germline ends came to 13 bases. The CDR3 has 16 residues. The CDR3 DNA reads TGTGCCAGCAGCTTGGGGCAGGGGTTCTACAATCAGCCCCAGCATTTT. This encodes CASSLGQGFYNQPQHF.

The chain has TRBV5-1 and TRBJ2-3; D is undetermined. The V end was cut by 1 base, the J end by 2 bases, with 2 bases between. The germline V gene encodes CDR1 SGHRS and CDR2 YFSETQ. The CDR3 has 12 residues. The CDR3 region has the DNA TGCGCCAGCAGCTTGTACACAGATACGCAGTATTTT. Translated, it gives CASSLYTDTQYF. Filled out from reference TRBV5-1 and TRBJ2-3, the complete variable domain reads KAGVTQTPRYLIKTRGQQVTLSCSPISGHRSVSWYQQTPGQGLQFLFEYFSETQRNKGNFPGRFSGRQFSNSRSEMNVSTLELGDSALYLCASSLYTDTQYFGPGTRLTVL.

The genes are TRBV3-1 (or the pseudogene TRBV3-2) and TRBJ2-7; 7 bases are a match to TRBD2. The CDR3 contains 16 residues. Per the germline V gene, CDR1 is LGHDT and CDR2 is YNNKEL (reference sequence). J lost 7 bases, V lost 0 bases, and 12 bases had no gene match. The CDR3 DNA follows: TGTGCCAGCAGCCAAGAGGCGGGGGTTTATCCGGGGGAGCAGTACTTC. Translation gives CASSQEAGVYPGEQYF.

This clone was counted a single time. The J gene is TRBJ2-5, the V gene TRBV7-8; weak D call: TRBD2 (7 bases). The V end was cut by 6 bases, the J end by 5 bases, with 13 bases between. The CDR3 is 13 residues long. From germline, CDR1 is SGHVS and CDR2 FQNEAQ. CDR3 sequence: CASSLGGLETQYF. In nucleotides, the CDR3 is TGTGCCAGCAGTTTGGGGGGGCTTGAGACCCAGTACTTC. Drawing the rest from reference TRBV7-8 and TRBJ2-5, the complete variable domain is GAGVSQSPRYKVAKRGQDVALRCDPISGHVSLFWYQQALGQGPEFLTYFQNEAQLDKSGLPSDRFFAERPEGSVSTLKIQRTQQEDSAVYLCASSLGGLETQYFGPGTRLLVL.

The rearrangement uses TRBV14 and TRBJ2-2; tentative D call: TRBD1 (5 bases). V gave up 5 bases and J gave up 3 bases, with 13 bases separating them. CDR1 is SGHDN and CDR2 is FVKESK in the germline V gene. The CDR3 contains 15 residues. In DNA form, the CDR3 reads TGTGCCAGCAGCGATTCTAGGGGATACACCGGGGAGCTGTTTTTT. Translation: CASSDSRGYTGELFF. The variable domain in full, with the rest retrieved from reference TRBV14 and TRBJ2-2, is EAGVTQFPSHSVIEKGQTVTLRCDPISGHDNLYWYRRVMGKEIKFLLHFVKESKQDESGMPNNRFLAERTGGTYSTLKVQPAELEDSGVYFCASSDSRGYTGELFFGEGSRLTVL.

In the case of this clone: Other DNA sequences within the sample encode an identical CDR3. The chain's CDR3 is CAISERDRGYGYTF. CDR3 sequence (DNA): TGTGCCATCAGTGAGCGGGACAGGGGATACGGCTACACCTTC. This sequence joins TRBV10-3 and TRBJ1-2, with 10 bases lining up with TRBD1. Germline V gives CDR1 ENHRY, CDR2 SYGVKD. This CDR3 comprises 14 residues. V was clipped by 2 bases and J by 8 bases; unmatched bases: 5.

This sequence joins TRBV15 and TRBJ1-2; 9 positions match TRBD1. CDR1 LNHNV and CDR2 YYDKDF come from the germline V gene (reference sequence). The CDR3 contains 17 residues. The J segment lost 4 bases and the V segment lost 0 bases, leaving 9 bases of the junction unmatched. The CDR3 DNA sequence: TGTGCCACCAGCAGAGATTCTCAGGACAGGGGACTCTATGGCTACACCTTC. Residues: CATSRDSQDRGLYGYTF.

The chain has TRBV7-8 and TRBJ2-1, with 13 positions matching TRBD2. With 0 bases clipped from V and 10 bases from J, the junction kept 9 bases outside the gene matches. In germline, CDR1 is SGHVS, CDR2 FQNEAQ. The CDR3 sequence is 17 residues long. CDR3 sequence (DNA): TGTGCCAGCAGCTTAGCTGATCCGGGACTAGCGGGAAGGGAGCAGTTCTTC. Its protein product is CASSLADPGLAGREQFF.

The chain links TRBV9 to TRBJ2-7; the D is unclear. The CDR3 has 18 residues. The germline V gene encodes CDR1 SGDLS and CDR2 YYNGEE. Trimming shortened V by 3 bases and J by 0 bases, and 22 bases separated the two germline ends. CDR3 nucleotides: TGTGCCAGCAGCGGAAAGGAAGCTGTTCTGCGGAACTCCTACGAGCAGTACTTC. This translates into CASSGKEAVLRNSYEQYF.

This clone was detected once. V is TRBV28 and J is TRBJ1-4, with 9 bases matching TRBD1. The germline gives CDR1 MDHEN, CDR2 SYDVKM. The junction had 7 bases not matched to a gene; V was cut back by 10 bases and J by 7 bases. The CDR3 is 13 residues long. CDR3 sequence (DNA): TGTGCCACCCAAACAGGGGGCAGTGAAAAACTGTTTTTT. Translating gives CATQTGGSEKLFF.

V gene TRBV4-2 combines with J gene TRBJ2-7; 9 bases agree with TRBD2. CDR1 and CDR2 from the germline V gene are LGHNA and YNFKEQ. The CDR3 is 15 amino acids. The ends lost 1 base at V and 4 bases at J; junction bases unmatched: 5. DNA for the CDR3: TGTGCCAGCAGCCAAGGGGAGGCGGGAGGGTACGAGCAGTACTTC. Translated: CASSQGEAGGYEQYF.

The chain links TRBV7-8 to TRBJ2-3; D is perhaps TRBD2 (7 bases). This CDR3 has 16 amino acids. Germline lookup yields CDR1 SGHVS and CDR2 FQNEAQ. The ends were cut back, 8 bases at V and 5 bases at J, with 23 bases in the middle. In DNA, the CDR3 is TGTGCCAGCGTTGCTCGGCGGCGAGGGGGGGAAGATACGCAGTATTTT. This codes for CASVARRRGGEDTQYF.

The chain uses TRBV5-1 and TRBJ1-5, with D uncertain. Trimming pared 4 bases from V and 7 bases from J, leaving 24 bases between. Germline loops: CDR1 SGHRS, CDR2 YFSETQ. The CDR3 covers 17 residues. CDR3 bases: TGCGCCAGCAGCCCAAGCGGTTCGTCTAGTTCTCGACAGCCCCAGCATTTT. It yields the protein CASSPSGSSSSRQPQHF.

J is TRBJ1-6 and V is TRBV27; 8 nucleotides align to TRBD1. The CDR3 has 13 residues. Per germline, CDR1 MNHEY and CDR2 SMNVEV (reference sequence). V lost 6 bases to trimming and J lost 8 bases; unmatched junction nucleotides: 3. CDR3 in amino acids: CASRTGVYSPLHF. CDR3 sequence (DNA): TGTGCCAGCAGGACAGGGGTATATTCACCCCTCCACTTT.

The chain couples TRBV5-1 to TRBJ2-7; the D gene is possibly TRBD1 (5 bases). Trimming cost V 0 bases and J 1 base, with 5 bases left between them. The germline V gene encodes CDR1 SGHRS and CDR2 YFSETQ. The CDR3 has 13 amino acids. CDR3 in amino acids: CASSLGQSYEQYF. CDR3 coding DNA: TGCGCCAGCAGCTTGGGACAGTCCTACGAGCAGTACTTC.

The chain recombines TRBV4-1 with TRBJ2-7; 11 nucleotides align to TRBD2. V was pared by 4 bases and J by 4 bases, with 6 bases of the junction left unmatched. This CDR3 spans 15 amino acids. Germline V gene lookup returns CDR1 MGHRA and CDR2 YSYEKL. In DNA, the CDR3 is TGCGCCAGCAGCCTTACTAGCGGGAGTCCGTACGAGCAGTACTTC. Amino acid sequence: CASSLTSGSPYEQYF.

The J gene is TRBJ2-1, the V gene TRBV12-3 or TRBV12-4; possibly TRBD2 for D (6 bases). The CDR3 consists of 12 residues. Trimming pared 8 bases from V and 8 bases from J, leaving 13 bases between. CDR3 nucleotides: TGTGCCAGCGGCCGGAGGGCCTATGAGCAGTTCTTC. The encoded protein is CASGRRAYEQFF.

This clone was counted a few times. The chain couples TRBV19 to TRBJ1-2; weak D call: TRBD1 (5 bases). This CDR3 has 13 amino acids. V was trimmed by 7 bases and J by 5 bases, leaving 14 bases between them. Germline assignment: CDR1 LNHDA and CDR2 SQIVND (reference sequence). CDR3 sequence reads: CASTPAGPYGYTF. The CDR3 DNA follows: TGTGCCAGTACCCCGGCAGGGCCGTATGGCTACACCTTC.

The chain joins TRBV19 to TRBJ1-5; TRBD1 aligns across 8 bases. The V gene's germline CDR1 is LNHDA and CDR2 SQIVND (reference sequence). The V gene end was trimmed by 3 bases and the J gene end by 7 bases; junction bases not matched to a gene: 8. CDR3 length: 15 amino acids. The CDR3 region has the DNA TGTGCCAGTAGTATCTCACAGGGGGTTTGGCAGCCCCAGCATTTT. Its translation is CASSISQGVWQPQHF.

The V call is TRBV14, the J call TRBJ2-7; maybe TRBD2 (6 bases). Per germline, CDR1 SGHDN and CDR2 FVKESK. This CDR3 spans 15 amino acids. Between the trimmed V and J ends, which lost 2 bases and 2 bases, there was a span of 13 bases. The CDR3 nucleotides read TGTGCCAGCAGCCAACCCAGTGGGGGGACCTACGAGCAGTACTTC. Its translation is CASSQPSGGTYEQYF.

This sequence joins TRBV6-6 and TRBJ1-4; D perhaps matches TRBD1 (6 bases). Trimming took off 5 bases at V and 4 bases at J, with 14 bases between the two ends. CDR3 size: 15 residues. The germline V gene has CDR1 MNHNY and CDR2 SVGAGI (reference sequence). The CDR3 spells CASSLPLGGNEKLFF. The CDR3 nucleotides are TGTGCCAGCAGTCTCCCACTAGGGGGTAATGAAAAACTGTTTTTT.